The clone carrying this T cell receptor beta chain appeared many times. As yet, its antigen is unknown. RNA transcripts served as template for amplifying TCR beta CDR3 sequences. First-round RT-PCR used HTBI primers; second-round multiplex PCR followed. TCRdb reanalysed the multiplex PCR reads using MiXCR and keeps one entry per CDR3 protein. The repertoire has about 410,000 distinct CDR3 sequences, approximately 20% of them found once; the top ten carry 1.5% to 2%. These data are taken from a study of Graves' ophthalmopathy and Graves' hyperthyroidism. About the research overall: Peripheral blood was collected at initial diagnosis, before any treatment.

The authors used Ficoll-Paque density gradient centrifugation to separate PBMCs. The input was more than 7.5 ml of fresh peripheral blood. Study findings and constraints: The majority of expanded thyroid clonotypes above 0.001 frequency also occurred in blood.

The TCR originated in a woman aged 18-35 years with Graves' ophthalmopathy. Sequenced sample: peripheral blood.

CDR3: CASSLGALAGARETQYF. CDR3 bases: TGTGCCAGCAGCTTAGGGGCCCTAGCGGGAGCCCGGGAGACCCAGTACTTC. The chain employs TRBV7-2 and TRBJ2-5; TRBD2 matches at 10 bases. CDR3 length equals 17 residues. J was trimmed by 5 bases and V by 1 base; bases with no gene match: 10. Germline values: CDR1 SGHTA, CDR2 FQGNSA.